This entry lists 23 T cell receptor beta chains sequenced from one sample in a study of vaccination and CD4 T cells after COVID-19. Sample treatment: approximately 9-day PBMC culture with coronavirus spike peptide pools or control peptides (ViraFEST assay). Investigators obtained the unexposed donor's CD4+ T cells before the COVID-19 pandemic (2011-2018). No antigen has been identified for these receptors. An Oncomine TCR Beta short-read assay was used to sequence the DNA from cultured CD4+ T cells. TCRdb reprocessed the PCR reads via MiXCR and lists one record per CDR3 protein. The sample carries approximately 7,000 distinct CDR3 sequences, 30% to 45% recorded once. The sample comprised CD4+ T cells from blood, cultured in vitro. Receptor source: a human donor in good health.

This clonotype came up a few times. The chain uses TRBV7-9 and TRBJ1-1; D gene ambiguous. CDR1 and CDR2 from the germline V gene are SEHNR and FQNEAQ (reference sequence). The V gene lost 2 bases and the J gene lost 3 bases, with 10 bases spanning the gap. The CDR3 has 14 amino acids. The CDR3 nucleotides are TGTGCCAGCAGCTTATCTACATTATACACTGAAGCTTTCTTT. Its translation is CASSLSTLYTEAFF.

This clonotype appeared a few times. The chain links TRBV10-3 to TRBJ1-5; TRBD1 matches 10 bases. The CDR3 is made up of 15 amino acids. V lost 5 bases, J lost 7 bases, and 8 bases stayed unmatched. The V gene's germline CDR1 is ENHRY and CDR2 SYGVKD. CDR3 amino acids: CAISPGQGREQPQHF. CDR3 coding DNA: TGTGCCATCAGTCCGGGACAGGGGAGAGAACAGCCCCAGCATTTT.

V and J are TRBV4-2 and TRBJ2-5; 11 nucleotides line up with TRBD2. Germline CDR1 reads LGHNA; CDR2 reads YNFKEQ. V was pared by 2 bases and J by 4 bases, with 9 bases of the junction left unmatched. The length of the CDR3 is 17 residues. CDR3 residues: CASSQQTSGRGGETQYF. CDR3 in DNA: TGTGCCAGCAGCCAACAAACTAGCGGGAGAGGTGGAGAGACCCAGTACTTC.

DNA of the CDR3: TGCAGTGCTAAGGGGACAAGTCAAGCTTTCTTT. Translation gives CSAKGTSQAFF. The genes are TRBV20-1 and TRBJ1-1; tentative D call: TRBD1 (6 bases). The CDR3 contains 11 residues. From germline, CDR1 is DFQATT and CDR2 SNEGSKA (reference sequence). Trimming left V 4 bases short and J 9 bases short, with 12 bases between.

The V gene is TRBV5-1, the J gene TRBJ1-2, with 9 bases aligning to TRBD1. Germline values: CDR1 SGHRS, CDR2 YFSETQ. Germline trimming cut 4 bases from V and 4 bases from J; bases unmatched to any gene: 5. The CDR3 runs to 14 residues. The chain's CDR3 is CASSGQGPGYGYTF. The CDR3 DNA follows: TGCGCCAGCAGCGGACAGGGGCCGGGCTATGGCTACACCTTC. The complete variable domain, with remaining parts taken from reference TRBV5-1 and TRBJ1-2, reads KAGVTQTPRYLIKTRGQQVTLSCSPISGHRSVSWYQQTPGQGLQFLFEYFSETQRNKGNFPGRFSGRQFSNSRSEMNVSTLELGDSALYLCASSGQGPGYGYTFGSGTRLTVV.

J is TRBJ2-7 and V is TRBV30; 9 bases fit TRBD2. The germline V gene encodes CDR1 GTSNPN and CDR2 SVGIG (reference sequence). The CDR3 spans 16 residues. Trimming removed 4 bases from V and 2 bases from J; junction bases left unmatched: 12. This chain's CDR3 is CAWTRHLAGPTYEQYF. CDR3 sequence (DNA): TGTGCCTGGACCCGTCACCTAGCGGGGCCCACCTACGAGCAGTACTTC.

V gene TRBV7-6 combines with J gene TRBJ1-1; D call uncertain. Per the germline V gene, CDR1 is SGHVS and CDR2 is FNYEAQ. The CDR3 spans 13 residues. V lost 2 bases to trimming and J lost 3 bases, with 7 bases between them. CDR3 bases: TGTGCCAGCAGCTTAAATGGGGACACTGAAGCTTTCTTT. It yields the protein CASSLNGDTEAFF.

This chain joins TRBV6-1 and TRBJ2-1, with 7 bases fitting TRBD2. The CDR3 sequence is 15 residues long. The V segment lost 7 bases and the J segment 3 bases; nucleotides outside the gene matches: 9. Germline V gene lookup returns CDR1 MNHNS and CDR2 SASEGT. CDR3 DNA sequence: TGTGCCAGCAAAGAAGAGACTAGCAACTACAATGAGCAGTTCTTC. Amino acid sequence: CASKEETSNYNEQFF.

The rearrangement joins TRBV2 to TRBJ2-2; tentatively, D is TRBD1 (6 bases). With 7 bases removed from V and 0 bases from J, the gap between germline ends came to 12 bases. Germline V lookup: CDR1 SNHLY, CDR2 FYNNEI. The CDR3 is made up of 15 amino acids. CDR3 sequence (DNA): TGTGCCAGCACCGACAGGCTCGCGAACACCGGGGAGCTGTTTTTT. This translates into CASTDRLANTGELFF.

This rearrangement joins TRBV20-1 to TRBJ2-7; 7 nucleotides align to TRBD2. V shed 3 bases and J 2 bases; nucleotides not matched to a gene: 7. CDR1 and CDR2 (germline): DFQATT, SNEGSKA (reference sequence). This CDR3 contains 14 residues. CDR3 amino acids: CSASPAGRTYEQYF. The CDR3 nucleotides read TGCAGTGCTAGTCCCGCCGGGAGGACCTACGAGCAGTACTTC.

The V and J genes are TRBV20-1 and TRBJ2-5; D might be TRBD1 (6 bases). Germline V gene lookup returns CDR1 DFQATT and CDR2 SNEGSKA (reference sequence). The CDR3 totals 13 residues. Trimming pared 6 bases from V and 2 bases from J, leaving 13 bases between. The CDR3 is CSAWTVGQETQYF. The CDR3 bases are TGCAGTGCCTGGACAGTAGGGCAAGAGACCCAGTACTTC.

The chain has TRBV7-2 and TRBJ2-7; weak D call: TRBD1 (6 bases). The CDR3 totals 16 residues. Looked up from germline, CDR1 is SGHTA and CDR2 is FQGNSA. The V gene lost 0 bases and the J gene lost 2 bases, with 14 bases spanning the gap. In DNA, the CDR3 is TGTGCCAGCAGCTTAGCTCCCCCAGGGGCCGCCTACGAGCAGTACTTC. Its protein is CASSLAPPGAAYEQYF.

By sample fraction, this clonotype is medium-sized. J is TRBJ2-3 and V is TRBV5-4; no reliable D call. Between the trimmed V and J ends, which lost 0 bases and 0 bases, there was a span of 2 bases. Germline CDR1 and CDR2: SGHNT and YYREEE (reference sequence). The CDR3 length is 13 residues. CDR3 loop: CASSLDSTDTQYF. The CDR3 bases are TGTGCCAGCAGCTTGGACAGCACAGATACGCAGTATTTT.

This clonotype has just a few counts. This chain links TRBV7-9 with TRBJ2-1; no firm D call. The CDR3 is 17 amino acids. V was shortened by 1 base and J by 0 bases, with 13 bases between the two germline ends. The germline CDR1 and CDR2 sequences are SEHNR and FQNEAQ (reference sequence). The CDR3 here is CASSLVVLTSSYNEQFF. CDR3 in DNA: TGTGCCAGCAGCTTAGTAGTACTTACGAGCTCCTACAATGAGCAGTTCTTC.

This chain joins TRBV6-5 and TRBJ2-7, with TRBD2 matching over 8 bases. Germline CDR1 and CDR2: MNHEY and SVGAGI. The CDR3 is 15 amino acids. V was clipped by 0 bases and J by 3 bases; unmatched bases: 4. The CDR3 sequence: CASSYSSTSDYEQYF. DNA for the CDR3: TGTGCCAGCAGTTACTCGTCGACTAGCGACTACGAGCAGTACTTC.

The rearrangement joins TRBV12-3 or TRBV12-4 to TRBJ2-3; maybe TRBD2 (5 bases). Trimming left V 2 bases short and J 2 bases short, with 8 bases between. The CDR3 has 14 residues. Here the CDR3 DNA reads TGTGCCAGCAGTTTAATGGGAGACACAGATACGCAGTATTTT. It is translated as CASSLMGDTDTQYF.

This clonotype is categorized as large. V and J are TRBV6-1 and TRBJ2-2; D may match TRBD1 or TRBD2 (6 bases each). The V gene lost 4 bases and the J gene lost 4 bases, with 13 bases spanning the gap. Germline V gene lookup returns CDR1 MNHNS and CDR2 SASEGT. The CDR3 runs to 15 residues. For the CDR3, the DNA is TGTGCCAGCAGTGCCGCACAGGGAGGCACCGGGGAGCTGTTTTTT. Encoded protein: CASSAAQGGTGELFF.

The chain carries TRBV6-1 and TRBJ1-1; 8 nucleotides line up with TRBD1. This CDR3 comprises 14 residues. V shed 7 bases, J shed 0 bases, and the junction held 4 bases outside the gene matches. Germline V gene sequence: CDR1 MNHNS, CDR2 SASEGT. CDR3 in DNA: TGTGCCAGCACCGACAGGGGTATGAACACTGAAGCTTTCTTT. Translated, it gives CASTDRGMNTEAFF.

This clonotype was counted between two and nine times. J is TRBJ1-1 and V is TRBV27; weak D call: TRBD1 (6 bases). CDR3 size: 18 residues. The ends were cut back, 3 bases at V and 0 bases at J, with 20 bases in the middle. Per germline, CDR1 MNHEY and CDR2 SMNVEV (reference sequence). The DNA for the CDR3 is TGTGCCAGCAGTTTTCTCCAACCCCCGGGACACCTGAACACTGAAGCTTTCTTT. It is translated as CASSFLQPPGHLNTEAFF.

The V and J genes are TRBV21-1 and TRBJ2-7; the table's TRBD1 call for D was not verified on the DNA. TRBV21-1 is flagged as a pseudogene. This CDR3 has 18 residues. Written as DNA, the CDR3 is TGTGCCAGCAGCAAACTTTTACGCGGGTGTTGGTCAGCCGGGAGCCAGTACTTC. Amino acids: CASSKLLRGCWSAGSQYF.

About this clonotype itself: At one end, the junction sequence differs from germline, possibly due to a read error. The chain combines TRBV5-3 with TRBJ1-1; D perhaps matches TRBD1 (5 bases). TRBV5-3 is labeled an ORF, and its function is uncertain. The CDR3 runs to 16 residues. For the CDR3, the DNA is TGTGCCAGCAGCTCAACTCTTAGGGAGGGGCGGACTGAAGCTTTCTTT. This gives the protein CASSSTLREGRTEAFF.

CDR3 region: CASNGNSGNQPQHF. Here the CDR3 DNA reads TGTGCCAGTAACGGCAACTCGGGCAATCAGCCCCAGCATTTT. V is TRBV19 and J is TRBJ1-5; D not resolved. This CDR3 is built from 14 residues. V lost 7 bases and J 2 bases, leaving 12 bases between the germline ends. In germline, CDR1 is LNHDA, CDR2 SQIVND (reference sequence).

The chain couples TRBV27 to TRBJ1-1; D uncertain. The length of the CDR3 is 12 residues. From germline, CDR1 is MNHEY and CDR2 SMNVEV (reference sequence). V gave up 11 bases and J gave up 0 bases, with 10 bases separating them. Here the CDR3 DNA reads TGTGCCTCTCAGTCGTTGAACACTGAAGCTTTCTTT. Translating gives CASQSLNTEAFF.